These T cell receptor beta chains were read from a single sample in a study of CD8 T cells in ankylosing spondylitis. Via MiXCR, TCRdb re-called the 5' RACE reads, giving one row per CDR3 protein. The sample has 700,000 to 1,000,000 distinct CDR3 sequences; approximately 12% are singletons. Sequenced input: blood, either unsorted or a sorted T cell fraction (not recorded which). The receptors come from a male donor with ankylosing spondylitis. The CDR3 runs from the conserved cysteine through the conserved F or W. D genes are given only for firm matches. Where a row states a size, it is once, few, many or the class of an expanded clone; other rows omit it.

d_call clone_size j_call v_call cdr3_aa cdr3_nt
TRBD1 few TRBJ1-2 TRBV12-3/TRBV12-4 CASRRWTGDGYTF TGTGCCAGCAGACGTTGGACAGGAGATGGCTACACCTTC
NA many TRBJ1-5 TRBV4-2 CASSRTNQPQHF TGTGCCAGCAGCCGGACCAATCAGCCCCAGCATTTT
NA NA TRBJ2-3 TRBV11-2 CASSSTLTDTQYF TGTGCCAGCAGCAGTACTCTTACAGATACGCAGTATTTT
NA few TRBJ2-5 TRBV5-1 CASSLQVGAQETQYF TGCGCCAGCAGCTTGCAGGTGGGGGCTCAAGAGACCCAGTACTTC
TRBD2 few TRBJ2-1 TRBV4-2 CASSQAGLAGGGNYNEQFF TGTGCCAGCAGCCAAGCCGGACTAGCGGGGGGCGGTAACTACAATGAGCAGTTCTTC
NA few TRBJ1-2 TRBV29-1 CSVTSNYGYTF TGCAGCGTTACGTCTAACTATGGCTACACCTTC
NA NA TRBJ2-2 TRBV27 CASSFEPRSVRTGELFF TGTGCCAGCAGTTTTGAACCCCGTAGTGTAAGAACCGGGGAGCTGTTTTTT
NA NA TRBJ2-3 TRBV6-1 CASTHREATDTQYF TGTGCCAGCACCCACAGGGAGGCAACAGATACGCAGTATTTT
NA NA TRBJ2-3 TRBV7-6 CASSLGRGASTDTQYF TGTGCCAGCAGCCTCGGACGGGGGGCTAGCACAGATACGCAGTATTTT
TRBD2 NA TRBJ2-1 TRBV7-3 CASSHRAGPNEQFF TGTGCCAGCAGCCACAGAGCGGGGCCCAATGAGCAGTTCTTC
NA NA TRBJ1-6 TRBV28 CASRPLWKNSPLHF TGTGCCAGCAGGCCCTTATGGAAAAATTCACCCCTCCACTTT
TRBD2 few TRBJ2-1 TRBV9 CASSVSGNHNEQFF TGTGCCAGCAGCGTTAGCGGGAACCACAATGAGCAGTTCTTC
NA few TRBJ2-3 TRBV11-1 CASSPRKSTQYF TGTGCCAGCAGCCCCCGGAAGAGTACGCAGTATTTT
NA few TRBJ1-1 TRBV5-8 CASSLGYPNTEAFF TGTGCCAGCAGCTTAGGGTATCCGAACACTGAAGCTTTCTTT
NA few TRBJ2-5 TRBV5-1 CASSLALGLQTQYF TGCGCCAGCAGCTTGGCTTTGGGGTTGCAGACCCAGTACTTC
NA few TRBJ1-2 TRBV15 CATSRENWGTAARGYGYTF TGTGCCACCAGCAGAGAGAACTGGGGGACGGCCGCGAGAGGATATGGCTACACCTTC
TRBD2 few TRBJ2-5 TRBV6-1 CASSTSGVQETQYF TGTGCCAGCAGTACCAGCGGGGTCCAAGAGACCCAGTACTTC
NA NA TRBJ1-2 TRBV12-3/TRBV12-4 CASSFGRTYGYTF TGTGCCAGCAGTTTTGGTCGCACCTATGGCTACACCTTC
NA few TRBJ2-5 TRBV10-3 CAISERAVVVETQYF TGTGCCATCAGTGAAAGGGCGGTCGTTGTAGAGACCCAGTACTTC
NA many TRBJ1-1 TRBV18 CASSPSQDTEAFF TGTGCCAGCTCACCTAGTCAGGACACTGAAGCTTTCTTT
TRBD1 NA TRBJ2-1 TRBV12-5 CASGLEVGTDEQFF TGTGCTAGTGGTTTGGAAGTCGGGACAGATGAGCAGTTCTTC
NA few TRBJ2-5 TRBV21-1 CASSMLGIPYQETQYF TGTGCCAGCAGCATGCTAGGCATCCCGTACCAAGAGACCCAGTACTTC
TRBD2 few TRBJ2-2 TRBV14 CASSYLAGDYTGELFF TGTGCCAGCAGCTATCTAGCGGGGGACTATACCGGGGAGCTGTTTTTT
TRBD1 NA TRBJ1-2 TRBV7-2 CASSQRQGGGYTF TGTGCCAGCAGCCAGAGACAGGGAGGAGGCTACACCTTC
NA few TRBJ1-1 TRBV6-5 CASSYRPGMASFF TGTGCCAGCAGTTACAGACCCGGCATGGCATCTTTCTTT
NA NA TRBJ1-5 TRBV6-2/TRBV6-3 CASSYSIIRSNQPQHF TGTGCCAGCAGTTACTCGATAATAAGGAGCAATCAGCCCCAGCATTTT
NA few TRBJ2-3 TRBV4-3 CASSQDMGPFFSTDTQYF TGCGCCAGCAGCCAAGATATGGGGCCGTTCTTTAGCACAGATACGCAGTATTTT
NA few TRBJ2-5 TRBV20-1 CSATTSETQYF TGCAGTGCTACAACTAGTGAGACCCAGTACTTC
TRBD1 NA TRBJ1-4 TRBV12-3/TRBV12-4 CASSLGQGWTNEKLFF TGTGCCAGCAGTCTTGGACAGGGTTGGACTAATGAAAAACTGTTTTTT
NA NA TRBJ1-2 TRBV20-1 CSATVTREAYGYTF TGCAGTGCTACTGTGACCCGGGAGGCCTATGGCTACACCTTC
NA many TRBJ1-2 TRBV7-2 CASSLVSQNNYGYTF TGTGCCAGCAGCTTAGTATCACAAAACAACTATGGCTACACCTTC
NA NA TRBJ2-7 TRBV4-3 CASSQDRRLDYEQYF TGCGCCAGCAGCCAAGACCGAAGACTAGATTACGAGCAGTACTTC
NA NA TRBJ1-5 TRBV12-3/TRBV12-4 CASSLLGHSNQPQHF TGTGCCAGCAGTTTACTAGGACACAGCAATCAGCCCCAGCATTTT
NA many TRBJ1-5 TRBV20-1 CSARDWGKPQHF TGCAGTGCTAGAGATTGGGGGAAGCCCCAGCATTTT
NA few TRBJ1-1 TRBV7-9 CASSLAPPGLRTEAFF TGTGCCAGCAGTTTAGCCCCACCCGGACTTCGCACTGAAGCTTTCTTT
TRBD1 NA TRBJ1-2 TRBV12-3/TRBV12-4 CASSTAGQTSNYGYTF TGTGCCAGCAGCACTGCGGGACAGACCTCTAACTATGGCTACACCTTC
NA few TRBJ1-1 TRBV2 CASTTGRATEAFF TGTGCCAGCACTACTGGGAGGGCGACTGAAGCTTTCTTT
TRBD2 few TRBJ2-1 TRBV20-1 CSARVGAGGPYNEQFF TGCAGTGCTAGAGTAGGAGCGGGGGGGCCTTACAATGAGCAGTTCTTC
NA few TRBJ2-1 TRBV6-5 CASSYPPGTASSYNEQFF TGTGCCAGCAGTTACCCACCTGGGACCGCCAGCTCCTACAATGAGCAGTTCTTC
TRBD1 few TRBJ1-1 TRBV15 CATSRAGTGGTEAFF TGTGCCACCAGCAGAGCCGGGACAGGGGGCACTGAAGCTTTCTTT
TRBD1 NA TRBJ2-7 TRBV6-5 CASSSLEDRGYEQYF TGTGCCAGCAGCTCCCTCGAGGACAGGGGGTACGAGCAGTACTTC
TRBD2 NA TRBJ2-1 TRBV6-2/TRBV6-3 CASSYRTSDYNEQFF TGTGCCAGCAGTTATAGGACTAGCGACTACAATGAGCAGTTCTTC
NA few TRBJ2-1 TRBV20-1 CSATRSKAFNEQFF TGCAGTGCTACGCGGAGCAAGGCCTTCAATGAGCAGTTCTTC
NA NA TRBJ1-2 TRBV7-9 CASSRTTDYGYTF TGTGCCAGCAGCCGAACAACCGACTATGGCTACACCTTC
NA few TRBJ1-1 TRBV6-1 CATVLSGDHEAFF TGTGCCACAGTCCTGTCAGGGGACCATGAAGCTTTCTTT
NA NA TRBJ1-1 TRBV9 CASSMTAKNTEAFF TGTGCCAGCAGCATGACAGCGAAGAACACTGAAGCTTTCTTT
TRBD1 NA TRBJ1-1 TRBV7-2 CASSWDRASTEAFF TGTGCCAGCAGCTGGGACAGGGCAAGCACTGAAGCTTTCTTT
NA NA TRBJ1-2 TRBV18 CATSPSGRDYGYTF TGTGCCACCTCACCGTCTGGGAGGGACTATGGCTACACCTTC
TRBD2 many TRBJ2-2 TRBV4-1 CASSQDLGLAGGLANTGELFF TGCGCCAGCAGCCAAGATCTTGGACTAGCGGGAGGCCTAGCGAACACCGGGGAGCTGTTTTTT
TRBD1 few TRBJ1-2 TRBV28 CASSSSGTGDGYTF TGTGCCAGCAGTTCCTCCGGGACAGGGGATGGCTACACCTTC
NA NA TRBJ2-3 TRBV20-1 CSSRIVTDTQYF TGCAGTAGCAGGATCGTCACAGATACGCAGTATTTT
NA few TRBJ1-1 TRBV20-1 CSALMEGGRTEAFF TGCAGTGCCCTCATGGAGGGAGGAAGAACTGAAGCTTTCTTT
NA few TRBJ2-4 TRBV4-2 CASSQAKDGENIQYF TGTGCCAGCAGCCAAGCCAAGGACGGAGAAAACATTCAGTACTTC
TRBD2 NA TRBJ2-3 TRBV5-6 CASSTRWTSGRITDTQYF TGTGCCAGCAGCACCCGTTGGACTAGCGGGAGGATCACAGATACGCAGTATTTT
NA few TRBJ1-4 TRBV5-1 CASSLKQGGEKLFF TGCGCCAGCAGCTTGAAACAGGGAGGAGAAAAACTGTTTTTT
NA few TRBJ1-2 TRBV9 CASSVAPTGNYGYTF TGTGCCAGCAGCGTAGCCCCGACGGGGAACTATGGCTACACCTTC